Listed below are T cell receptor beta chains from one sample, sequenced in a study of cytomegalovirus exposure and HLA in healthy donors. Clones were read by immunoSEQ multiplex PCR, and TCRdb kept only the in-frame ones, dropping some. Of 150,000 to 200,000 clones listed, roughly four fifths are singletons. Material: PBMCs. The receptors come from a man in his thirties or forties in good health and CMV-seronegative. Each CDR3 is given with its conserved first and last residue. A D gene is named only where the DNA matches it firmly. Rows give clone size only sometimes, using once, few, many, or a class for an expanded clone.

d_gene: TRBD1; v_gene: TRBV29-1; j_gene: TRBJ1-1; abundance: -; CDR3aa: CSGRQGAKTEAFF; CDR3nt: TGCAGCGGAAGACAGGGGGCTAAAACTGAAGCTTTCTTT
d_gene: TRBD2; v_gene: TRBV13; j_gene: TRBJ2-3; abundance: -; CDR3aa: CASSFFWTSGGQYF; CDR3nt: TGTGCCAGCAGCTTTTTCTGGACTAGCGGAGGGCAGTATTTT
d_gene: -; v_gene: TRBV21-1; j_gene: TRBJ2-1; abundance: few; CDR3aa: CASSPKGSSSYNEQFF; CDR3nt: TGTGCCAGCAGTCCGAAGGGGTCCAGCTCCTACAATGAGCAGTTCTTC
d_gene: -; v_gene: TRBV5-6; j_gene: TRBJ2-7; abundance: -; CDR3aa: CASSPRTGKYEQYF; CDR3nt: TGTGCCAGCAGCCCCCGAACAGGGAAATACGAGCAGTACTTC
d_gene: TRBD2; v_gene: TRBV27; j_gene: TRBJ2-7; abundance: few; CDR3aa: CASSKREDYEQYF; CDR3nt: TGTGCCAGCAGTAAGCGGGAAGACTACGAGCAGTACTTC
d_gene: -; v_gene: TRBV30; j_gene: TRBJ2-5; abundance: -; CDR3aa: CAWAWGGAETQYF; CDR3nt: TGTGCCTGGGCTTGGGGCGGCGCGGAGACCCAGTACTTC
d_gene: TRBD2; v_gene: TRBV6-5; j_gene: TRBJ2-7; abundance: few; CDR3aa: CASTSGRSYEQYF; CDR3nt: TGTGCCAGTACTAGCGGGAGATCCTACGAGCAGTACTTC
d_gene: -; v_gene: TRBV27; j_gene: TRBJ2-1; abundance: -; CDR3aa: CASSLSGLALYNEQFF; CDR3nt: TGTGCCAGCAGTCTCAGCGGGCTAGCTTTATACAATGAGCAGTTCTTC
d_gene: -; v_gene: TRBV20-1; j_gene: TRBJ2-7; abundance: -; CDR3aa: CSAPDNYEQYF; CDR3nt: TGCAGTGCGCCCGACAACTACGAGCAGTACTTC
d_gene: -; v_gene: TRBV11-3; j_gene: TRBJ2-2; abundance: -; CDR3aa: CASSRYTGDTGELFF; CDR3nt: TGTGCCAGCAGCCGCTACACGGGAGACACCGGGGAGCTGTTTTTT
d_gene: -; v_gene: TRBV5-4; j_gene: TRBJ1-1; abundance: -; CDR3aa: CASSPAGLLTEAFF; CDR3nt: TGTGCCAGCAGCCCGGCGGGGCTTCTCACTGAAGCTTTCTTT
d_gene: -; v_gene: TRBV6-5; j_gene: TRBJ1-3; abundance: -; CDR3aa: CASSYSMSDGNTIYF; CDR3nt: TGTGCCAGCAGTTACTCTATGTCAGATGGAAACACCATATATTTT
d_gene: -; v_gene: TRBV9; j_gene: TRBJ1-2; abundance: -; CDR3aa: CASSVAVRGRVQGYTF; CDR3nt: TGTGCCAGCAGCGTAGCAGTAAGAGGGAGGGTCCAGGGCTACACCTTC
d_gene: -; v_gene: TRBV16; j_gene: TRBJ2-1; abundance: -; CDR3aa: CASSQSGAAEQFF; CDR3nt: TGTGCCAGCAGCCAATCGGGAGCCGCTGAGCAGTTCTTC
d_gene: TRBD2; v_gene: TRBV27; j_gene: TRBJ2-1; abundance: -; CDR3aa: CATRWASGLGNEQFF; CDR3nt: TGTGCCACCCGGTGGGCTAGCGGTTTGGGCAATGAGCAGTTCTTC
d_gene: -; v_gene: TRBV10-1; j_gene: TRBJ2-1; abundance: -; CDR3aa: CASSLSSYNEQFF; CDR3nt: TGCGCCAGCAGCCTAAGCTCCTACAATGAGCAGTTCTTC
d_gene: -; v_gene: TRBV15; j_gene: TRBJ1-1; abundance: -; CDR3aa: CATSRGDTTNTEAFF; CDR3nt: TGTGCCACCAGCAGAGGGGACACCACGAACACTGAAGCTTTCTTT
d_gene: -; v_gene: TRBV29-1; j_gene: TRBJ2-5; abundance: once; CDR3aa: CSYETITGETQYF; CDR3nt: TGCAGCTACGAGACTATTACTGGCGAGACCCAGTACTTC
d_gene: -; v_gene: TRBV6-1; j_gene: TRBJ1-5; abundance: few; CDR3aa: CASSESSGHSQPQHF; CDR3nt: TGTGCCAGCAGTGAATCTTCAGGTCACAGTCAGCCCCAGCATTTT
d_gene: -; v_gene: TRBV6-1; j_gene: TRBJ1-5; abundance: few; CDR3aa: CASTGTPNQPQHF; CDR3nt: TGTGCCAGCACGGGGACACCGAATCAGCCCCAGCATTTT
d_gene: -; v_gene: TRBV6-5; j_gene: TRBJ2-7; abundance: once; CDR3aa: CASSYSLANSYEQYF; CDR3nt: TGTGCCAGCAGTTACTCCCTAGCGAACTCCTACGAGCAGTACTTC
d_gene: -; v_gene: TRBV6-5; j_gene: TRBJ2-5; abundance: -; CDR3aa: CASVGAGAETQYF; CDR3nt: TGTGCCAGCGTGGGGGCGGGAGCAGAGACCCAGTACTTC
d_gene: TRBD1; v_gene: TRBV28; j_gene: TRBJ2-4; abundance: -; CDR3aa: CASSSRGTGRNIQYF; CDR3nt: TGTGCCAGCAGTTCCAGGGGGACCGGGCGAAACATTCAGTACTTC
d_gene: TRBD1; v_gene: TRBV4-1; j_gene: TRBJ2-2; abundance: -; CDR3aa: CASSRLDRDATGELFF; CDR3nt: TGCGCCAGCAGCCGACTTGACAGGGATGCCACCGGGGAGCTGTTTTTT
d_gene: TRBD1; v_gene: TRBV19; j_gene: TRBJ2-3; abundance: -; CDR3aa: CASRMTGSDTQYF; CDR3nt: TGTGCCAGTAGAATGACAGGGTCAGATACGCAGTATTTT
d_gene: -; v_gene: TRBV5-4; j_gene: TRBJ2-3; abundance: -; CDR3aa: CASSSPGLHRTDTQYF; CDR3nt: TGTGCCAGCAGCTCCCCGGGACTCCATCGCACAGATACGCAGTATTTT
d_gene: TRBD2; v_gene: TRBV5-4; j_gene: TRBJ2-2; abundance: -; CDR3aa: CASSPAAGGNTGELFF; CDR3nt: TGTGCCAGCAGCCCGGCGGCGGGAGGGAACACCGGGGAGCTGTTTTTT
d_gene: -; v_gene: TRBV2; j_gene: TRBJ2-7; abundance: once; CDR3aa: CASSALGRDSSYEQYF; CDR3nt: TGTGCCAGCAGTGCTCTGGGGCGGGACAGCTCCTACGAGCAGTACTTC
d_gene: TRBD1; v_gene: TRBV11-1; j_gene: TRBJ2-2; abundance: few; CDR3aa: CASSLGQGNTGELFF; CDR3nt: TGTGCCAGCAGCCTTGGACAGGGGAACACCGGGGAGCTGTTTTTT
d_gene: -; v_gene: TRBV15; j_gene: TRBJ2-2; abundance: -; CDR3aa: CATSGEYANTGELFF; CDR3nt: TGTGCCACCTCCGGAGAGTATGCGAACACCGGGGAGCTGTTTTTT
d_gene: -; v_gene: TRBV15; j_gene: TRBJ1-6; abundance: -; CDR3aa: CATSRVTGSSYNSPLHF; CDR3nt: TGTGCCACCAGCAGAGTCACAGGGAGCTCCTATAATTCACCCCTCCACTTT
d_gene: -; v_gene: TRBV5-4; j_gene: TRBJ2-3; abundance: -; CDR3aa: CASSQGRWDGTDTQYF; CDR3nt: TGTGCCAGCAGCCAGGGAAGGTGGGATGGCACAGATACGCAGTATTTT
d_gene: -; v_gene: TRBV6-5; j_gene: TRBJ1-1; abundance: -; CDR3aa: CASTARARGSTEAFF; CDR3nt: TGTGCCAGCACGGCCCGGGCGCGTGGGAGCACTGAAGCTTTCTTT
d_gene: -; v_gene: TRBV7-9; j_gene: TRBJ1-2; abundance: -; CDR3aa: CASSLAVGVRGYGYTF; CDR3nt: TGTGCCAGCAGCTTAGCGGTTGGAGTCAGGGGCTATGGCTACACCTTC
d_gene: TRBD1; v_gene: TRBV9; j_gene: TRBJ1-2; abundance: -; CDR3aa: CASSVGTGLNYGYTF; CDR3nt: TGTGCCAGCAGCGTAGGGACAGGGCTCAACTATGGCTACACCTTC
d_gene: -; v_gene: TRBV7-2; j_gene: TRBJ2-7; abundance: -; CDR3aa: CASSMDWSREQYF; CDR3nt: TGTGCCAGCAGCATGGACTGGAGCCGGGAGCAGTACTTC
d_gene: TRBD2; v_gene: TRBV5-1; j_gene: TRBJ2-1; abundance: -; CDR3aa: CASSLRAGDIHNEQFF; CDR3nt: TGCGCCAGCAGCTTGAGAGCGGGAGATATCCACAATGAGCAGTTCTTC
d_gene: TRBD1; v_gene: TRBV28; j_gene: TRBJ1-2; abundance: -; CDR3aa: CASRGTGKYGYTF; CDR3nt: TGTGCCAGCAGGGGGACAGGGAAGTATGGCTACACCTTC
d_gene: TRBD1; v_gene: TRBV11-3; j_gene: TRBJ1-3; abundance: -; CDR3aa: CASSYRGSGNTIYF; CDR3nt: TGTGCCAGCAGCTACAGGGGATCTGGAAACACCATATATTTT
d_gene: -; v_gene: TRBV25-1; j_gene: TRBJ2-2; abundance: -; CDR3aa: CASSVSNTGELFF; CDR3nt: TGTGCCAGCAGTGTATCGAACACCGGGGAGCTGTTTTTT
d_gene: -; v_gene: TRBV9; j_gene: TRBJ1-1; abundance: -; CDR3aa: CASSVAGTQNTEAFF; CDR3nt: TGTGCCAGCAGCGTAGCTGGGACACAGAACACTGAAGCTTTCTTT
d_gene: TRBD1; v_gene: TRBV27; j_gene: TRBJ1-2; abundance: once; CDR3aa: CASKDRGRGYGYTF; CDR3nt: TGTGCCAGCAAAGACAGGGGGCGGGGTTATGGCTACACCTTC
d_gene: -; v_gene: TRBV6-6; j_gene: TRBJ2-5; abundance: -; CDR3aa: CASSPRTPRGPQYF; CDR3nt: TGTGCCAGCAGTCCCCGGACCCCGCGAGGGCCCCAGTACTTC
d_gene: TRBD1; v_gene: TRBV7-3; j_gene: TRBJ1-1; abundance: -; CDR3aa: CASSIRGDTEAFF; CDR3nt: TGTGCCAGCAGCATCAGGGGGGACACTGAAGCTTTCTTT
d_gene: -; v_gene: TRBV28; j_gene: TRBJ2-2; abundance: -; CDR3aa: CASSLLRELFF; CDR3nt: TGTGCCAGCAGTTTACTCCGGGAGCTGTTTTTT
d_gene: -; v_gene: TRBV7-2; j_gene: TRBJ2-3; abundance: -; CDR3aa: CASSLGGRTDTQYF; CDR3nt: TGTGCCAGCAGCTTAGGTGGCCGTACAGATACGCAGTATTTT
d_gene: TRBD1; v_gene: TRBV19; j_gene: TRBJ1-5; abundance: -; CDR3aa: CASSTNRGIGSNQPQHF; CDR3nt: TGTGCCAGTAGTACGAACAGGGGAATCGGGAGCAATCAGCCCCAGCATTTT
d_gene: -; v_gene: TRBV16; j_gene: TRBJ2-7; abundance: -; CDR3aa: CASSGLPYEQYF; CDR3nt: TGTGCCAGCAGTGGGCTTCCCTACGAGCAGTACTTC
d_gene: -; v_gene: TRBV30; j_gene: TRBJ2-5; abundance: once; CDR3aa: CAWSGGSGEETQYF; CDR3nt: TGTGCCTGGAGTGGAGGGTCTGGAGAAGAGACCCAGTACTTC
d_gene: -; v_gene: TRBV9; j_gene: TRBJ2-3; abundance: once; CDR3aa: CASSVEGPSTDTQYF; CDR3nt: TGTGCCAGCAGCGTGGAGGGACCAAGCACAGATACGCAGTATTTT
d_gene: TRBD2; v_gene: TRBV5-1; j_gene: TRBJ2-5; abundance: -; CDR3aa: CASTSGGVGETQYF; CDR3nt: TGCGCCAGCACCTCGGGGGGAGTGGGGGAGACCCAGTACTTC
d_gene: -; v_gene: TRBV20-1; j_gene: TRBJ1-2; abundance: -; CDR3aa: CSASDKDGYTF; CDR3nt: TGCAGTGCTAGTGACAAAGATGGCTACACCTTC